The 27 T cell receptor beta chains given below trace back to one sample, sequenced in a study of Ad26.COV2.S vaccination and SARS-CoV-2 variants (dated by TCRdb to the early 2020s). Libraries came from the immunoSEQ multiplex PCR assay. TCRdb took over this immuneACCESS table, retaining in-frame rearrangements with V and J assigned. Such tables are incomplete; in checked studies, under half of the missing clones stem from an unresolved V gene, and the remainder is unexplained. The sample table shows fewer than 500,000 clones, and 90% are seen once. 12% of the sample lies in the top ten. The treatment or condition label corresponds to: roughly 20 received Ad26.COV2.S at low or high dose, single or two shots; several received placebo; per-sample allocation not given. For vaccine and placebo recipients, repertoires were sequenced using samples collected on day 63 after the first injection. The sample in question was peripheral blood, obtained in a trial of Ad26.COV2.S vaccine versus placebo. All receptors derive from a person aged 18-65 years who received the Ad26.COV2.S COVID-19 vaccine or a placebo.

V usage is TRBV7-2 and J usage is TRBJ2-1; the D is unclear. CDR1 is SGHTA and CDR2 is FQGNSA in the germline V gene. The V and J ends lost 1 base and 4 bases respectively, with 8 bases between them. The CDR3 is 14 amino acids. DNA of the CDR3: TGTGCCAGCAGCTTAGTAGGAAGGTACAATGAGCAGTTCTTC. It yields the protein CASSLVGRYNEQFF. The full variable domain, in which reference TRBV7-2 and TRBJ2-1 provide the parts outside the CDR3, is GAGVSQSPSNKVTEKGKDVELRCDPISGHTALYWYRQSLGQGLEFLIYFQGNSAPDKSGLPSDRFSAERTGGSVSTLTIQRTQQEDSAVYLCASSLVGRYNEQFFGPGTRLTVL.

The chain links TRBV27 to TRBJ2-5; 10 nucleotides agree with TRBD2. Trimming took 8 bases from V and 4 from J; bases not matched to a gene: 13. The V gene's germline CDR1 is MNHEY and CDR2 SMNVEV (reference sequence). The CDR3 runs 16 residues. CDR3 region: CASRRNSGRTGETQYF. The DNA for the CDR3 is TGTGCCAGCCGCCGAAATAGCGGGAGGACAGGAGAGACCCAGTACTTC.

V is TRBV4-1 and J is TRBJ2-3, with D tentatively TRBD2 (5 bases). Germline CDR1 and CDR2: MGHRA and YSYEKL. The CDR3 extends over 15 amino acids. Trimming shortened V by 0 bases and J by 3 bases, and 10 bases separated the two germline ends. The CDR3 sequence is CASSQEFRGTDTQYF. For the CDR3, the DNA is TGCGCCAGCAGCCAAGAGTTTCGGGGAACAGATACGCAGTATTTT.

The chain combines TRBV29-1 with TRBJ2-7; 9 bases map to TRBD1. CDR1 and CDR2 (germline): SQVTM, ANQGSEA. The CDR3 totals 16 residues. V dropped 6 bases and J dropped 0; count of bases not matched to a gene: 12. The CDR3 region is CSVQLGQGWDSYEQYF. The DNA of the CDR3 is TGCAGCGTCCAACTCGGACAGGGGTGGGACTCCTACGAGCAGTACTTC.

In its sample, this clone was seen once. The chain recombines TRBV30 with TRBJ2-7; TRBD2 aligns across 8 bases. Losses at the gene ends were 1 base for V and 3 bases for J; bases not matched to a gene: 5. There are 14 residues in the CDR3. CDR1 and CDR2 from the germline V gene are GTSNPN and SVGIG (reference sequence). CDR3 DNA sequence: TGTGCCTGGAGTGCCGGCGGGAGGCTCTACGAGCAGTACTTC. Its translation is CAWSAGGRLYEQYF.

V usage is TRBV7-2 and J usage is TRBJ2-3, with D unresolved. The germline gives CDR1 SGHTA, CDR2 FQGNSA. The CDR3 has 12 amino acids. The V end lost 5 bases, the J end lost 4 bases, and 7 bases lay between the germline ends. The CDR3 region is CASSRAPDTQYF. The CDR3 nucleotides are TGTGCCAGCAGCCGAGCTCCAGATACGCAGTATTTT. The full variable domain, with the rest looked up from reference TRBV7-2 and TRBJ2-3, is GAGVSQSPSNKVTEKGKDVELRCDPISGHTALYWYRQSLGQGLEFLIYFQGNSAPDKSGLPSDRFSAERTGGSVSTLTIQRTQQEDSAVYLCASSRAPDTQYFGPGTRLTVL.

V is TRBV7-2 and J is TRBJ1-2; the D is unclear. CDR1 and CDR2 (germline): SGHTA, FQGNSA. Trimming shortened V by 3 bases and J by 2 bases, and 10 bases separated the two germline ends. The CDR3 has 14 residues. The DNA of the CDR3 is TGTGCCAGCAGCTTTCCCGACCGAAACTATGGCTACACCTTC. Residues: CASSFPDRNYGYTF.

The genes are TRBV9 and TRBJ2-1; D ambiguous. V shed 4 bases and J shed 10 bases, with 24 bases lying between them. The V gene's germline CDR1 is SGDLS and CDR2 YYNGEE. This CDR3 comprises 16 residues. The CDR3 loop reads CASSQAAVLRLSEQFF. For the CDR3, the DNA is TGTGCCAGCAGCCAGGCCGCGGTTTTGAGGCTTTCCGAGCAGTTCTTC.

CDR3 region: CASSQGGQGLDTQYF. In nucleotides, the CDR3 is TGCGCCAGCAGCCAAGGGGGACAGGGGCTGGATACGCAGTATTTT. The V gene is TRBV4-3, the J gene TRBJ2-3, with TRBD1 matching 10 bases. This CDR3 contains 15 residues. The germline CDR1 and CDR2 sequences are LGHNA and YSLEER. J lost 6 bases, V lost 1 base, and 4 bases had no gene match.

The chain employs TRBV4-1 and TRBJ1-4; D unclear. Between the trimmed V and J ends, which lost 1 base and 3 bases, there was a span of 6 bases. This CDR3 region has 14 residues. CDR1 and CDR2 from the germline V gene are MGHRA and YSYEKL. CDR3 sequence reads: CASSQAGPNEKLFF. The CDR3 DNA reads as TGCGCCAGCAGCCAAGCAGGCCCTAATGAAAAACTGTTTTTT.

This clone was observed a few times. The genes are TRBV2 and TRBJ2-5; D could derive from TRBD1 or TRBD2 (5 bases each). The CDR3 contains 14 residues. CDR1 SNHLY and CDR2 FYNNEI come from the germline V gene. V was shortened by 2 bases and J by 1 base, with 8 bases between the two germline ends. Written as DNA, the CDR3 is TGTGCCAGCAGTGAACAGGGAGTCCAAGAGACCCAGTACTTC. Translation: CASSEQGVQETQYF. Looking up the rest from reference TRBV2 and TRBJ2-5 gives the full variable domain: EPEVTQTPSHQVTQMGQEVILRCVPISNHLYFYWYRQILGQKVEFLVSFYNNEISEKSEIFDDQFSVERPDGSNFTLKIRSTKLEDSAMYFCASSEQGVQETQYFGPGTRLLVL.

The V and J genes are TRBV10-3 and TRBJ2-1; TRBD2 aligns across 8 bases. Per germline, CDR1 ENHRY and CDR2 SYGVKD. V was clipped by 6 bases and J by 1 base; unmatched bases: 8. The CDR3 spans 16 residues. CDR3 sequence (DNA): TGTGCCATCAGAACTAGCGGACTCGTATCCTACAATGAGCAGTTCTTC. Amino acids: CAIRTSGLVSYNEQFF.

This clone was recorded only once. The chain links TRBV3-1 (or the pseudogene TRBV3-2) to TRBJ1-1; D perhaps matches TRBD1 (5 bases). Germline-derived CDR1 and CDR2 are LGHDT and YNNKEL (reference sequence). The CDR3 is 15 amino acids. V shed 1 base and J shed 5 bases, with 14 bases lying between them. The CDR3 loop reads CASSQVTVPSTEAFF. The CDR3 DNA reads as TGTGCCAGCAGCCAAGTGACAGTCCCGAGTACTGAAGCTTTCTTT.

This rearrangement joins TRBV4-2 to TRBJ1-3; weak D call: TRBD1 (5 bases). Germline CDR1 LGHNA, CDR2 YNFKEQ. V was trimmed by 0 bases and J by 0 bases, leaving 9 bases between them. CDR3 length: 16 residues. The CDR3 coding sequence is TGTGCCAGCAGCCAAGACCAGGGACTCTCTGGAAACACCATATATTTT. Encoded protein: CASSQDQGLSGNTIYF.

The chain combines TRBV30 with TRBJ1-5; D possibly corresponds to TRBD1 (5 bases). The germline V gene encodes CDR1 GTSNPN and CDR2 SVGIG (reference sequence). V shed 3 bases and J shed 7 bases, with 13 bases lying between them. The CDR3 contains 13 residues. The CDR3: CAWSLGEGQPQHF. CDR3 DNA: TGTGCCTGGAGCTTAGGGGAGGGACAGCCCCAGCATTTT.

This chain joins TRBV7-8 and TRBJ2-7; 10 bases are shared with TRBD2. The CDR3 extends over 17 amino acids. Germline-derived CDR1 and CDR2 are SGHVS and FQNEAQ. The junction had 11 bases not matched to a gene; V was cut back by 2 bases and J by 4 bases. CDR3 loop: CASSLFPRTSGFYEQYF. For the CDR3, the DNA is TGTGCCAGCAGCTTATTCCCCCGGACTAGCGGTTTTTACGAGCAGTACTTC.

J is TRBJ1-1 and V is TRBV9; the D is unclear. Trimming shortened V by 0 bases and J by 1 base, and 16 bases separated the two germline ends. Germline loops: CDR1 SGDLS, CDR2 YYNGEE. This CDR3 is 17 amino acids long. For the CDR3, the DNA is TGTGCCAGCAGCGTAGGCCACCGGCGACATACGAACACTGAAGCTTTCTTT. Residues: CASSVGHRRHTNTEAFF.

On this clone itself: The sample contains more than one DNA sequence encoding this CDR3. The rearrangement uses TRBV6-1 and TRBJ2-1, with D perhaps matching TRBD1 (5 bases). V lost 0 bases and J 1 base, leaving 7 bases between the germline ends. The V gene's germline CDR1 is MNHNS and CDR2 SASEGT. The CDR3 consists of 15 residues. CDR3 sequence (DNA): TGTGCCAGCAGTGAAGCGGCAGGGTCCTACAATGAGCAGTTCTTC. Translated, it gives CASSEAAGSYNEQFF.

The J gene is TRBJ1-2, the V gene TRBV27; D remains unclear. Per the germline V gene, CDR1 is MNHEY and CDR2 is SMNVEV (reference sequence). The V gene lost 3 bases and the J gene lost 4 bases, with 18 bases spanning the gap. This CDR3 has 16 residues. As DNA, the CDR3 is TGTGCCAGCAGTTTTAGGTTCGGCCATAGCCCCTATGGCTACACCTTC. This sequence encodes CASSFRFGHSPYGYTF.

The DNA of the CDR3 is TGTGCCAGTAGTATTGACGGGACATCCCACGAGCAGTACTTC. Translation gives CASSIDGTSHEQYF. The chain couples TRBV19 to TRBJ2-7, with a weak D call TRBD1 (6 bases). The CDR3 is made up of 14 amino acids. CDR1 is LNHDA, CDR2 SQIVND, per germline (reference sequence). Between the trimmed V and J ends, which lost 3 bases and 5 bases, there was a span of 14 bases.

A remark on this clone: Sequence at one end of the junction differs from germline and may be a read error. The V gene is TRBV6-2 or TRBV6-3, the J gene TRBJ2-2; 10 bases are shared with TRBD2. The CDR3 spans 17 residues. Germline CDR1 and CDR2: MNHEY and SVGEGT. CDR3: CASSYSTTSGYTGELFF. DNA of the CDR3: TGTGCCAGCAGCTACTCAACGACTAGCGGGTATACCGGGGAGCTGTTTTTT.

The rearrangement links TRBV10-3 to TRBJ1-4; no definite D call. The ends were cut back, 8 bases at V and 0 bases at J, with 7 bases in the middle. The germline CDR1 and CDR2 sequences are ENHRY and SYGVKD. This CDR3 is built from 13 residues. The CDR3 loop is CAIGGTTNEKLFF. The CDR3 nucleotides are TGTGCCATCGGAGGTACAACTAATGAAAAACTGTTTTTT.

CDR3 in DNA: TGTGCCAGCAGATACAGGTTCACCGGGGAGCTGTTTTTT. Translating it yields CASRYRFTGELFF. The chain joins TRBV12-3 or TRBV12-4 to TRBJ2-2, with D possibly being TRBD1 (5 bases). Trimming took off 6 bases at V and 4 bases at J, with 9 bases between the two ends. The CDR3 has 13 residues.

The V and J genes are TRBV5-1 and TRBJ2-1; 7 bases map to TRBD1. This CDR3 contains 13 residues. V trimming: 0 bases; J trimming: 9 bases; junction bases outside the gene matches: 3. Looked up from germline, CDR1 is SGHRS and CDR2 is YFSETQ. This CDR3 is CASSLGKGAEQFF. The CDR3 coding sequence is TGCGCCAGCAGCTTGGGGAAGGGGGCTGAGCAGTTCTTC.

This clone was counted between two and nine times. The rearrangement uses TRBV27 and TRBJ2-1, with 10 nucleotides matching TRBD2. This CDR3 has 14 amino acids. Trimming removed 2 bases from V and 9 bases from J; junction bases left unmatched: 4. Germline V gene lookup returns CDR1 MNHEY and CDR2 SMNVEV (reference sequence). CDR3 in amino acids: CASSLASGSIEQFF. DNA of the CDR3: TGTGCCAGCAGTTTAGCTAGCGGGAGCATTGAGCAGTTCTTC.

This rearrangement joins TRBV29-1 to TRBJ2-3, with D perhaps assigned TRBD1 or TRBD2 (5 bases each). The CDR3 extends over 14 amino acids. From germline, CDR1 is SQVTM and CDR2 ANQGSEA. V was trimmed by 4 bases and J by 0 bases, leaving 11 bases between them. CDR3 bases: TGCAGCGTTGGGGGACGAACTAGCACAGATACGCAGTATTTT. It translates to CSVGGRTSTDTQYF.

DNA for the CDR3: TGCGCCAGCAGCCAACGAACAGGGCGCTACACTGAAGCTTTCTTT. Amino acids: CASSQRTGRYTEAFF. The gene calls are TRBV4-1 and TRBJ1-1; weak D call: TRBD1 (6 bases). This CDR3 is 15 amino acids long. In germline, CDR1 is MGHRA, CDR2 YSYEKL. Trimming took off 2 bases at V and 3 bases at J, with 13 bases between the two ends.